This TCR beta chain was sequenced for a study of blood T cells in healthy people across ages. They isolated at least 7 million PBMCs from each sample. Primers used in a second PCR of about 6 to 11 cycles were a sample-barcoded 5' primer and a J-beta primer mix. From the 5' RACE reads, TCRdb called clonotypes with MiXCR, one entry per CDR3 protein. The sample records 650,000 to 900,000 distinct CDR3 sequences, about 62% being singletons. Study-wide findings and caveats: For the donors, CMV status was unknown and possibly confounded expanded clonotype changes. Diversity figures derived from one million T cells were judged to underestimate the true value. Higher naive T cell percentage went strongly together with higher TCR beta diversity.

CDR1 is SGHAT and CDR2 is FQNNGV in the germline V gene. Trimming removed 2 bases from V and 5 bases from J, with 15 bases in between. The CDR3 loop spans 16 amino acids. This clonotype was recorded only once. Its specificity is unknown. Sequenced material: blood. The chain couples TRBV11-2 to TRBJ1-4, with D maybe TRBD1 (6 bases). The TCR comes from a man younger than 40 in good health. The CDR3 nucleotides read TGTGCCAGCAGCTTAAATCGCGGGGGACAAAATGAAAAACTGTTTTTT. As protein: CASSLNRGGQNEKLFF.